The clone carrying this T cell receptor beta chain has more than one count but fewer than ten. All gene names here are mouse names. The read finishes 1 residue shy of the CDR3 end, and the germline J gene is used to complete it. The CDR3 has 14 residues. Trimming at V came to 7 bases and at J to 7 bases, leaving 7 bases not matched to a gene. Germline CDR1 reads KGHPV; CDR2 reads FQNQEV (reference sequence). This sample was included in a study of tissue T cells after allogeneic stem cell transplantation. The sample's time point: mouse harvest day 14 after allogeneic transplant. Each mouse received 10^7 T-cell-depleted marrow cells plus 10^6 splenic CD5+ T cells by tail vein. The method was immunoSEQ multiplex PCR; TCRdb's version includes in-frame clones alone and lacks a portion of them. Of under 3,000 clones in the sample, 45% to 60% are singletons; the top ten hold approximately 32%.

The sequenced material came from lymph node tissue. The TCR sequence derives from a female BALB/c mouse given C57BL/6 T cells with graft-versus-host disease after an allogeneic hematopoietic cell transplant. The chain combines TRBV26 with TRBJ1-4; 9 bases fit TRBD1. This chain's CDR3 is CASTPQGAGERLFF. CDR3 bases read: TGTGCCAGCACTCCACAGGGGGCGGGCGAAAGATTATTT.